The 27 T cell receptor beta chains below were found in one sample sequenced in a study of immune heterogeneity within non-small cell lung tumors. Amplification of the TCR beta CDR3 was achieved through multiplex PCR with 32 V and 13 J primers. TCRdb reprocessed the multiplex PCR reads via MiXCR and lists one record per CDR3 protein. Of approximately 4,300 distinct CDR3 sequences detected, about 24% appear once; the ten largest clones hold over 7.5%. For each sample, template was 600 ng of bulk tumor genomic DNA. Far-apart biopsies, several per primary tumor, were taken during surgery. Patients had untreated, newly diagnosed non-small cell lung cancer and underwent curative surgery. The specimen sequenced was lung tumor tissue. Receptor source: a man aged 45-65 years with non-small cell lung cancer.

By sample share, this clonotype is medium-sized. The chain employs TRBV12-3 or TRBV12-4 and TRBJ2-2, with D possibly matching TRBD2 (6 bases). V was cut by 3 bases and J by 6 bases, with 8 bases left in between. This CDR3 region has 13 residues. CDR3 nucleotide sequence: TGTGCCAGCAGTTTGGGGGGACCCGGGGAGCTGTTTTTT. It is translated as CASSLGGPGELFF.

By frequency in the sample, this clonotype is medium-sized. The chain links TRBV27 to TRBJ2-7, with D unresolved. The CDR3 runs 12 residues. The ends were cut back, 8 bases at V and 7 bases at J, with 15 bases in the middle. The germline gives CDR1 MNHEY, CDR2 SMNVEV (reference sequence). The CDR3 bases are TGTGCCAGCGCCCCCACACAAAGGGAGCAGTACTTC. Its translation is CASAPTQREQYF.

In its sample, this clonotype is medium-sized. J is TRBJ2-7 and V is TRBV7-2; 9 bases line up with TRBD1. The germline V gene has CDR1 SGHTA and CDR2 FQGNSA. This CDR3 is 15 amino acids long. V shed 5 bases and J 6 bases; nucleotides not matched to a gene: 11. The CDR3 sequence is CASSPWGQGSGEQYF. CDR3 nucleotides: TGTGCCAGCAGCCCCTGGGGACAGGGATCAGGCGAGCAGTACTTC.

This clonotype is judged medium-sized. The chain recombines TRBV2 with TRBJ2-5; 8 bases are shared with TRBD1. This CDR3 region has 15 residues. V dropped 7 bases and J dropped 5; count of bases not matched to a gene: 12. The germline V gene has CDR1 SNHLY and CDR2 FYNNEI. The CDR3 sequence: CASISRAGGLETQYF. The CDR3 nucleotides are TGTGCCAGCATCTCCCGGGCAGGGGGCCTCGAGACCCAGTACTTC.

This clonotype is labeled as medium-sized. The gene calls are TRBV19 and TRBJ1-5; TRBD1 matches 7 bases. Germline CDR1 LNHDA, CDR2 SQIVND (reference sequence). This CDR3 has 16 residues. The junction had 10 bases not matched to a gene; V was cut back by 5 bases and J by 3 bases. The DNA for the CDR3 is TGTGCCAGTAGTTTACAACCGGGACAGTACAATCAGCCCCAGCATTTT. It yields the protein CASSLQPGQYNQPQHF.

This clonotype rates as medium-sized. The V call is TRBV6-1, the J call TRBJ1-2; 10 bases fit TRBD1. V lost 7 bases to trimming and J lost 7 bases; unmatched junction nucleotides: 12. The CDR3 totals 15 residues. Germline assignment: CDR1 MNHNS and CDR2 SASEGT. The CDR3 DNA reads TGTGCCAGCATCCCGATGACAGGGGGCCGTTCTGGCTACACCTTC. This encodes CASIPMTGGRSGYTF.

Judged by abundance, this clonotype is medium-sized. V and J are TRBV4-1 and TRBJ2-1; D call uncertain. The length of the CDR3 is 16 residues. CDR1 and CDR2 (germline): MGHRA, YSYEKL. Trimming stripped 0 bases from V and 2 bases from J, with 11 bases between. The CDR3: CASSQDSQPPYNEQFF. CDR3 sequence (DNA): TGCGCCAGCAGCCAAGATTCGCAGCCTCCCTACAATGAGCAGTTCTTC.

This clonotype is labeled as medium-sized. This chain uses TRBV28 with TRBJ1-6; 7 nucleotides agree with TRBD1. CDR3 size: 15 residues. V lost 6 bases to trimming and J lost 10 bases; unmatched junction nucleotides: 12. Germline V gene lookup returns CDR1 MDHEN and CDR2 SYDVKM. In DNA, the CDR3 is TGTGCCAGCAGAAGGGTGGCAACAGGGGAATCACCCCTCCACTTT. This gives the protein CASRRVATGESPLHF.

The rearrangement uses TRBV4-2 and TRBJ2-5; 7 bases agree with TRBD2. The CDR3 is made up of 17 amino acids. The V gene end was trimmed by 0 bases and the J gene end by 7 bases; junction bases not matched to a gene: 14. Germline assignment: CDR1 LGHNA and CDR2 YNFKEQ. CDR3 loop: CASSQDGREGKSWTQYF. The CDR3 region has the DNA TGTGCCAGCAGCCAAGATGGCAGGGAGGGAAAGAGTTGGACCCAGTACTTC.

Ten or more counts support this clonotype. The V and J genes are TRBV29-1 and TRBJ1-1; D perhaps matches TRBD1 (6 bases). The V end was cut by 6 bases, the J end by 3 bases, with 17 bases between. Germline V lookup: CDR1 SQVTM, CDR2 ANQGSEA. CDR3 length: 14 amino acids. The CDR3 bases are TGCAGCGTCAGGATAAGGGGGGAGGACACTGAAGCTTTCTTT. Protein: CSVRIRGEDTEAFF.

This clonotype is judged medium-sized. The rearrangement links TRBV6-2 or TRBV6-3 to TRBJ1-4, with a possible D match to TRBD1 (5 bases). Trimming pared 0 bases from V and 11 bases from J, leaving 10 bases between. Per the germline V gene, CDR1 is MNHEY and CDR2 is SVGEGT. The CDR3 extends over 13 amino acids. Here the CDR3 DNA reads TGTGCCAGCAGTTACTCATCGGCAGGGAAACTGTTTTTT. It yields the protein CASSYSSAGKLFF.

Relative to its sample, this clonotype is medium-sized. The CDR3 loop is CATSADWTGGMDTQYF. DNA for the CDR3: TGTGCCACCAGTGCCGATTGGACAGGGGGCATGGATACGCAGTATTTT. The rearrangement uses TRBV24-1 and TRBJ2-3; 11 positions match TRBD1. CDR1 is KGHDR, CDR2 SFDVKD, per germline. J gave up 6 bases and V 5 bases, and 9 bases lay outside the gene matches. The CDR3 totals 16 residues.

Ten or more counts support this clonotype. The chain is built from TRBV4-1 and TRBJ2-3; 10 nucleotides match TRBD2. J gave up 9 bases and V 1 base, and 13 bases lay outside the gene matches. The CDR3 extends over 17 amino acids. Per the germline V gene, CDR1 is MGHRA and CDR2 is YSYEKL. The CDR3 DNA is TGCGCCAGCAGCCAAGTTAACAGCGGGAGGGGATGGGGGACGCAGTATTTT. This encodes CASSQVNSGRGWGTQYF.

This clonotype was seen ten or more times. This chain links TRBV4-1 with TRBJ1-3, with 9 positions matching TRBD1. The CDR3 loop spans 13 amino acids. The germline V gene encodes CDR1 MGHRA and CDR2 YSYEKL. J lost 7 bases, V lost 4 bases, and 2 bases had no gene match. This chain's CDR3 is CASSLGQGNTIYF. CDR3 bases: TGCGCCAGCAGCCTGGGACAGGGTAACACCATATATTTT.

This clonotype has ten or more counts. This sequence joins TRBV20-1 and TRBJ2-2; D is perhaps TRBD1 or TRBD2 (5 bases each). The germline gives CDR1 DFQATT, CDR2 SNEGSKA (reference sequence). Trimming took off 0 bases at V and 4 bases at J, with 12 bases between the two ends. This CDR3 contains 15 residues. The CDR3 DNA reads TGCAGTGCTAGAGATGGGACCATCGTCACCGGGGAGCTGTTTTTT. Protein: CSARDGTIVTGELFF.

This clonotype is categorized as medium-sized. This chain joins TRBV28 and TRBJ1-1, with D unresolved. Germline lookup yields CDR1 MDHEN and CDR2 SYDVKM. CDR3 length: 16 amino acids. Between the trimmed V and J ends, which lost 7 bases and 1 base, there was a span of 19 bases. CDR3 nucleotides: TGTGCCAGCATTTTCCCGGGTCCGGTAGGGAACACTGAAGCTTTCTTT. It is translated as CASIFPGPVGNTEAFF.

This clonotype is medium-sized in the sample. The chain joins TRBV19 to TRBJ1-1; possibly TRBD1 for D (5 bases). Between the trimmed V and J ends, which lost 7 bases and 4 bases, there was a span of 13 bases. The CDR3 totals 13 residues. The germline gives CDR1 LNHDA, CDR2 SQIVND (reference sequence). This CDR3 is CASTITGITEAFF. In DNA form, the CDR3 reads TGTGCCAGTACCATTACAGGTATCACTGAAGCTTTCTTT.

The chain employs TRBV6-2 or TRBV6-3 and TRBJ2-7; 7 bases match TRBD2. The CDR3 runs 12 residues. V dropped 9 bases and J dropped 3; count of bases not matched to a gene: 5. Germline assignment: CDR1 MNHEY and CDR2 SVGEGT. CDR3 amino acids: CASAGGGYEQYF. The CDR3 region has the DNA TGTGCCAGTGCTGGGGGGGGCTACGAGCAGTACTTC.

This clonotype rates as medium-sized (0.01 to 0.1%). The chain links TRBV6-4 to TRBJ2-1; D is tentatively TRBD1 or TRBD2 (7 bases each). V was cut by 3 bases and J by 11 bases, with 11 bases left in between. CDR3 length: 12 amino acids. Per germline, CDR1 MRHNA and CDR2 SNTAGT. The CDR3 here is CASSETGTKQFF. The DNA for the CDR3 is TGTGCCAGCAGTGAGACAGGGACTAAGCAGTTCTTC.

By frequency in the sample, this clonotype is large. The chain has TRBV7-2 and TRBJ1-5; D is undetermined. The V gene's germline CDR1 is SGHTA and CDR2 FQGNSA. Trimming took 5 bases from V and 2 from J, leaving 7 bases between them. This CDR3 spans 13 amino acids. In nucleotides, the CDR3 is TGTGCCAGCAGCCCCATGGGCAATCAGCCCCAGCATTTT. It encodes CASSPMGNQPQHF.

With regard to this clonotype: This CDR3 fails to terminate in the conserved phenylalanine or tryptophan, so it likely reflects a read error. The chain is built from TRBV19 and TRBJ1-2; 7 bases are shared with TRBD1. The V gene end was trimmed by 8 bases and the J gene end by 8 bases; junction bases not matched to a gene: 8. The germline V gene encodes CDR1 LNHDA and CDR2 SQIVND (reference sequence). CDR3 length: 12 amino acids. In nucleotides, the CDR3 is TGTGCCAGTTCTAGACAGGGACGAGGCTACACCTCC. Its protein is CASSRQGRGYTS.

Within the sample, this clonotype is medium-sized. V is TRBV30 and J is TRBJ2-3, with 13 bases matching TRBD2. Per the germline V gene, CDR1 is GTSNPN and CDR2 is SVGIG (reference sequence). The CDR3 is 14 amino acids. V shed 5 bases, J shed 1 base, and the junction held 0 bases outside the gene matches. This CDR3 is CAWGLAGGTDTQYF. The CDR3 DNA reads TGTGCCTGGGGACTAGCGGGGGGCACAGATACGCAGTATTTT.

By frequency in the sample, this clonotype is medium-sized. The chain carries TRBV7-8 and TRBJ2-1; TRBD1 might be the D (5 bases). Germline-derived CDR1 and CDR2 are SGHVS and FQNEAQ. Trimming removed 1 base at V and 3 bases at J, with 7 bases between. The CDR3 is 14 residues long. The CDR3 nucleotides are TGTGCCAGCAGCTTAGTTCAGGGCTACAATGAGCAGTTCTTC. Its translation is CASSLVQGYNEQFF. Drawing the rest from reference TRBV7-8 and TRBJ2-1, the complete variable domain is GAGVSQSPRYKVAKRGQDVALRCDPISGHVSLFWYQQALGQGPEFLTYFQNEAQLDKSGLPSDRFFAERPEGSVSTLKIQRTQQEDSAVYLCASSLVQGYNEQFFGPGTRLTVL.

This clonotype appeared a single time. The chain is built from TRBV5-4 and TRBJ2-6; 9 nucleotides align to TRBD1. There are 17 residues in the CDR3. The germline V gene has CDR1 SGHNT and CDR2 YYREEE (reference sequence). J lost 2 bases, V lost 5 bases, and 8 bases had no gene match. The CDR3, as DNA: TGTGCCAGCAGAGGCCAACAGGGGGCGGCTGGGGCCAACGTCCTGACTTTC. Protein: CASRGQQGAAGANVLTF.

Of note for this clonotype: A much more abundant neighbour one base away suggests this may be a read error. The chain is built from TRBV5-6 and TRBJ1-1; possible D gene TRBD1, 5 bases. The V gene's germline CDR1 is SGHDT and CDR2 YYEEEE. The CDR3 is made up of 12 amino acids. The CDR3 nucleotides read TGTCCCAGCAGCTTGAGGGGAACTGAAGCTTTCTTT. Translation gives CPSSLRGTEAFF.

On this clonotype itself: At one boundary the junction diverges from the germline segment, which might be a read error. The rearrangement links TRBV6-2 or TRBV6-3 to TRBJ1-2, with unresolved D. The germline gives CDR1 MNHEY, CDR2 SVGEGT. This CDR3 has 14 residues. CDR3 sequence: CASSESGANYGYKF. DNA of the CDR3: TGTGCCAGCAGTGAGTCAGGAGCTAACTATGGCTACAAATTC.

This clonotype qualifies as medium-sized (0.01 to 0.1%). The chain uses TRBV3-1 and TRBJ1-3; D uncertain. V lost 1 base and J 0 bases, leaving 13 bases between the germline ends. Germline V gene data show CDR1 as LGHDT and CDR2 as YNNKEL (reference sequence). CDR3 size: 17 residues. This CDR3 reads CASSQVSFSASGNTIYF. CDR3 coding DNA: TGTGCCAGCAGCCAAGTATCCTTTTCCGCCTCTGGAAACACCATATATTTT.